These T cell receptor beta chains were read from a single sample in a study of tumor-infiltrating lymphocytes in primary liver carcinoma. TCRdb reprocessed the multiplex PCR reads via MiXCR and lists one record per CDR3 protein. The profile shows 35,000 to 40,000 distinct CDR3 sequences, 60% to 80% of them singletons. What was sequenced was tumor-adjacent normal liver tissue. The receptors stem from a man between 35 and 55 years old with primary liver carcinoma and hepatitis B virus infection. Both conserved end residues are trimmed from each CDR3. Only some rows state a clone size, as once, few, many or a class for expanded clones.

CDR3aa,abundance,v_gene
ASSPPTLDTEAF,NA,TRBV9
ASSPDWETQY,many,TRBV6-5
ASCEAGEEGYNKQF,NA,TRBV6-1
ASSFRQENNEQF,NA,TRBV6-1
VSSEVRGETQY,NA,TRBV6-1
SLQGSDAGELF,NA,TRBV29-1
ASSRDTSHEQY,NA,TRBV6-1
YSSLRLEGDSSETQY,NA,TRBV11-2
ASSWEGTEAF,many,TRBV5-6
VSSSFGAANEKLF,NA,TRBV12-3/TRBV12-4
ANRTSGIINNEQF,NA,TRBV6-1
AISLVNTGGDRQY,NA,TRBV11-2
ATIDPSGSHEQF,NA,TRBV24-1
SRWCYTDTQY,NA,TRBV29-1
ASSLGLSGANVLT,NA,TRBV12-3/TRBV12-4
SVKGAGRGYEQC,NA,TRBV29-1
SEEQEGYQNTEAF,NA,TRBV29-1
ASSIGRASGASRFGNKQF,NA,TRBV11-1
ASSRTLGEQY,NA,TRBV6-6
VSTLGGGPGNTIY,NA,TRBV11-2
SMVDRTTGAF,NA,TRBV29-1
VGSLNQGGTEAF,NA,TRBV13
ARSAASTDTQY,NA,TRBV18
GSIQGEKSDQY,NA,TRBV2
ASRPNSYT,few,TRBV11-2
SVDVSRGGYNEQF,few,TRBV29-1
TSNAKREWTYEQY,NA,TRBV6-2/TRBV6-3
ARSLNGRGSTDTQY,NA,TRBV5-1
SAAVQEIPY,NA,TRBV29-1
DSSLLAGLSY,NA,TRBV6-1
ASSFRTSIDTQY,NA,TRBV6-5
ASSPRVAGSYNEQF,NA,TRBV11-1
ANSASTSGSYEQY,few,TRBV6-1
ASSTVGLVPETQY,NA,TRBV11-2
ASRSTGASQPQQ,NA,TRBV28
VSSQEVAGGSETQY,NA,TRBV4-3
ASNSGLAGLYNEQF,NA,TRBV5-8
SADVSWGGYDEQS,NA,TRBV29-1
SAGLGNHEQY,NA,TRBV29-1
ASSSGYQEQF,NA,TRBV11-2
SVTEGQTGQPQH,medium-sized,TRBV29-1
ASSTGGTIETF,NA,TRBV6-6
ASSQDLQGQGSSYTSPLH,NA,TRBV4-3
AGSSDTRDKIQY,NA,TRBV11-2
SAMTSGTTPFEQY,NA,TRBV29-1
ASSELGRQPTYEQF,NA,TRBV6-1
ASSSWTSGSTDTQY,many,TRBV12-3/TRBV12-4